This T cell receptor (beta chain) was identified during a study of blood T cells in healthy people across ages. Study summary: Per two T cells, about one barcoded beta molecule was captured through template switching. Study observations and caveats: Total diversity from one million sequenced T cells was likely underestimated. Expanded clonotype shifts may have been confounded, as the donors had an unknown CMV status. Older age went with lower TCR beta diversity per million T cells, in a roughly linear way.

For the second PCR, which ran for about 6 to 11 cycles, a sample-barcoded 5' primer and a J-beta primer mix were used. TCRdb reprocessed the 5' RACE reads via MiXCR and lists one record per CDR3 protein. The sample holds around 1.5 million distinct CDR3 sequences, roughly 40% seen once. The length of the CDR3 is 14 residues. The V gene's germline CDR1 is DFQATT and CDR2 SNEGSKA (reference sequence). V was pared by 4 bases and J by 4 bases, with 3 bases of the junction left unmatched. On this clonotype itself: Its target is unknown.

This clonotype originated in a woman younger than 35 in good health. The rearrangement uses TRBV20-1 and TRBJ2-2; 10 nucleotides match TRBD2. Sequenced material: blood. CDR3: CSAIASGSTGELFF. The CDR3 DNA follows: TGCAGTGCTATCGCTAGCGGGAGCACCGGGGAGCTGTTTTTT.